Sequencing of this TCR beta chain was carried out in a study of technical replicates of blood from a handful of donors. Looked up from germline, CDR1 is DFQATT and CDR2 is SNEGSKA (reference sequence). The CDR3 covers 10 residues. The ends were cut back, 7 bases at V and 1 base at J, with 4 bases in the middle. This table comes from immunoSEQ multiplex PCR, and its TCRdb copy is limited to in-frame clones, with some not included. The data show approximately 81,000 clones, around 96% seen once. The sequencing input was T cells isolated from PBMCs. V usage is TRBV20-1 and J usage is TRBJ1-2; D is undetermined. The clonotype comes from a human donor in good health. CDR3 sequence (DNA): TGCAGTGTCGGTAACTATGGCTACACCTTC. Translated: CSVGNYGYTF.